This entry lists 7 T cell receptor beta chains sequenced from one sample in a study of blood T cells in healthy people across ages. Then a second PCR, running roughly 7 to 11 cycles, was carried out with a sample-barcoded 5' primer and a J-beta primer mix. TCRdb passed the 5' RACE reads through MiXCR, listing each CDR3 protein once. The data contain 1.5 million to 2 million distinct CDR3 sequences, roughly 30% of them singletons. Specimen: blood. The receptors originated from a woman in her 30s in good health.

This clonotype was detected ten times or more. The CDR3 region is CSAPGQGETQYF. The CDR3 bases are TGCAGCGCCCCCGGGCAGGGGGAGACCCAGTACTTC. V gene TRBV29-1 combines with J gene TRBJ2-5; D perhaps matches TRBD1 (6 bases). V lost 7 bases, J lost 5 bases, and 14 bases lay in between. This CDR3 contains 12 residues. Germline values: CDR1 SQVTM, CDR2 ANQGSEA.

The gene calls are TRBV6-5 and TRBJ2-1, with 9 bases identical to TRBD2. The CDR3 sequence is 18 residues long. After removal of 1 base from V and 2 bases from J, the junction contained 9 bases not matched to a gene. Germline V gives CDR1 MNHEY, CDR2 SVGAGI. Here the CDR3 DNA reads TGTGCCAGCAGTTACTTTCGGACTGGCGGGGGGGCCTACAATGAGCAGTTCTTC. This sequence encodes CASSYFRTGGGAYNEQFF.

This chain links TRBV7-2 with TRBJ2-3; 9 bases line up with TRBD1. The CDR3 length is 13 residues. Germline V CDR1 and CDR2: SGHTA, FQGNSA. V was clipped by 9 bases and J by 5 bases; unmatched bases: 6. The CDR3 loop is CASRTGVEDTQYF. As DNA, the CDR3 is TGTGCCAGTCGGACAGGGGTGGAAGATACGCAGTATTTT.

This clonotype was observed a few times. This chain joins TRBV5-1 and TRBJ2-1; D call uncertain. Germline-derived CDR1 and CDR2 are SGHRS and YFSETQ. CDR3 length equals 14 residues. Trimming left V 0 bases short and J 8 bases short, with 12 bases between. As DNA, the CDR3 is TGCGCCAGCAGCTTGGTGACTCGGCTGGATGAGCAGTTCTTC. Its translation: CASSLVTRLDEQFF.

The chain couples TRBV5-1 to TRBJ2-1; the D is unclear. The CDR3 consists of 13 residues. The V and J ends lost 6 bases and 8 bases respectively, with 15 bases between them. Germline V gene data show CDR1 as SGHRS and CDR2 as YFSETQ. CDR3 bases: TGCGCCAGCACCGGGCCGCCTCACCATGAGCAGTTCTTC. As protein: CASTGPPHHEQFF.

The chain combines TRBV9 with TRBJ2-3, with D tentatively TRBD1 (5 bases). Trimming took off 3 bases at V and 6 bases at J, with 14 bases between the two ends. This CDR3 is built from 14 residues. Germline CDR1 is SGDLS and CDR2 is YYNGEE. The CDR3 is CASSGKYGADTQYF. The CDR3 region has the DNA TGTGCCAGCAGCGGGAAGTATGGGGCGGATACGCAGTATTTT.

This clonotype was detected ten times or more. The J gene is TRBJ1-1, the V gene TRBV12-3 or TRBV12-4; D perhaps matches TRBD1 (5 bases). The CDR3 has 11 residues. Between the trimmed V and J ends, which lost 3 bases and 7 bases, there was a span of 6 bases. The CDR3 bases are TGTGCCAGCAGTTTTAGGGGTGAAGCTTTCTTT. Protein sequence: CASSFRGEAFF.